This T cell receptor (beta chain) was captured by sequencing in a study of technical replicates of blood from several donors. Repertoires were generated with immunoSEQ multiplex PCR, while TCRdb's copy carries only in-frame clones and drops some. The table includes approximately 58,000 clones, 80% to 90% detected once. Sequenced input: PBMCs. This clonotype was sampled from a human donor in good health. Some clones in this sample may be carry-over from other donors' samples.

CDR3 bases: TGTGCCAGCAGCCTGCCGGGACTGGGGACCGACAATGAGCAGTTCTTC. It translates to CASSLPGLGTDNEQFF. The V gene is TRBV7-2, the J gene TRBJ2-1, with a possible D match to TRBD2 (6 bases). The ends were cut back, 5 bases at V and 5 bases at J, with 19 bases in the middle. Germline lookup yields CDR1 SGHTA and CDR2 FQGNSA. CDR3 length: 16 amino acids.